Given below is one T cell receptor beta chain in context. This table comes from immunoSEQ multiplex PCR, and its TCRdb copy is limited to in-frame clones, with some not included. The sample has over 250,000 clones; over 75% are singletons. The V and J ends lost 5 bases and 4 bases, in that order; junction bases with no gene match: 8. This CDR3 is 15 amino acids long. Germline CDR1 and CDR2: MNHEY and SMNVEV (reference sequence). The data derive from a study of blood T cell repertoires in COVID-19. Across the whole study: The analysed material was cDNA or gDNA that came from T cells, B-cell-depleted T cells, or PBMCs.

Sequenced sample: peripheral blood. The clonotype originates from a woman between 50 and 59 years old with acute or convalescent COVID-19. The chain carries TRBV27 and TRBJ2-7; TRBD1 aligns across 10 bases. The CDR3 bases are TGTGCCAGCAGTACGCGGGACAGGGGATTGTACGAGCAGTACTTC. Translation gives CASSTRDRGLYEQYF.